Listed below are T cell receptor beta chains from one sample, sequenced in a study of vaccination effects on CD4 cells after COVID-19. Assay: immunoSEQ multiplex PCR; the TCRdb copy retains only in-frame clones and omits some. The sample holds 40,000 or so clones, approximately 70% seen once. These receptors have no known antigen. The material was CD4+ T cells from PBMCs cultured with a peptide pool, obtained before COVID-19 vaccination. Receptors were obtained from a human donor who had a prior SARS-CoV-2 infection. CDR3s include the opening cysteine and the closing phenylalanine or tryptophan.

>TRBJ1-4|TRBV24-1
CATSDFRDRGEKLFF
>TRBJ1-2|TRBV6-1
CASSDPGGSSNYGYTF
>TRBJ2-1|TRBV3-1/TRBV3-2
CASSQEVMKGLAGGLSSYNEQFF
>TRBJ2-7|TRBV5-1
CASSLGPTSYEQYF
>TRBJ2-1|TRBV3-1/TRBV3-2
CASSDLDRVHEQFF
>TRBJ1-5|TRBV7-9
CASSLGQGPNQPQHF
>TRBJ1-1|TRBV7-3
CASSSGPSNTEAFF
>TRBJ2-7|TRBV7-6
CASSLFLPGFGEQYF
>TRBJ2-6|TRBV3-1/TRBV3-2
CASAIRGANVLTF
>TRBJ2-2|TRBV4-1
CASSQAPWRNTGELFF
>TRBJ1-2|TRBV5-4
CASSSPRDSSYGYTF
>TRBJ2-1|TRBV7-3
CASSPGQSYNEQFF
>TRBJ1-2|TRBV3-1/TRBV3-2
CASSQGEFYGYTF
>TRBJ1-6|TRBV7-2
CASSAGQGFHF
>TRBJ1-1|TRBV7-2
CASSFRSGGEAFF
>TRBJ2-7|TRBV3-1/TRBV3-2
CASSNIPSGEQYF
>TRBJ1-1|TRBV19
CASSKTGGDRRAFF
>TRBJ1-1|TRBV5-1
CASSRDRGNTEAFF
>TRBJ2-3|TRBV9
CASSVGGVSLTDTQYF
>TRBJ2-7|TRBV29-1
CSARTSYEQYF
>TRBJ2-1|TRBV11-3
CASSRREGSDEQFF
>TRBJ2-7|TRBV5-5
CASSSRSYRTGENEQYF
>TRBJ2-5|TRBV29-1
CSADLLARTRTQYF
>TRBJ1-4|TRBV4-3
CASSHRIGTVNEKLFF
>TRBJ2-3|TRBV4-3
CASSHESPDTQYF
>TRBJ1-6|TRBV2
CASVEQPPQGSLHF
>TRBJ2-3|TRBV7-9
CASSEVGVAVTDTQYF
>TRBJ1-1|TRBV6-2/TRBV6-3
CASSQKTEAFF
>TRBJ2-5|TRBV5-4
CASSHRDFETQYF
>TRBJ2-7|TRBV4-2
CASSQARTGGRGEQYF
>TRBJ1-5|TRBV3-1/TRBV3-2
CASSQAFQAQPQHF
>TRBJ2-7|TRBV11-3
CASSLESQREAYEQYF
>TRBJ2-7|TRBV5-4
CASSRTGGRYEQYF
>TRBJ2-7|TRBV4-2
CASSQAGTGSVLEQYF
>TRBJ2-5|TRBV7-9
CASSLPAGRGTQYF
>TRBJ2-2|TRBV5-4
CASSLVGYAGELFF
>TRBJ2-7|TRBV6-5
CASSYSWGYSYEQYF
>TRBJ1-1|TRBV5-1
CASTLYIGTGEGGTEAFF
>TRBJ1-3|TRBV27
CASSLKPWGGNSGNTIYF
>TRBJ2-1|TRBV19
CASSIRGSYNEQFF
>TRBJ1-6|TRBV4-1
CASSQDGRRGSPLHF
>TRBJ2-6|TRBV5-6
CASSLGVSGANVLTF
>TRBJ2-5|TRBV29-1
CSVSGQGVRETQYF
>TRBJ1-6|TRBV18
CASSLVRGGPMNSPLHF
>TRBJ1-6|TRBV4-2
CASSQEGGGGSPLHF
>TRBJ2-3|TRBV2
CASSETTGADTQYF
>TRBJ1-1|TRBV7-8
CASSPIRTEAFF
>TRBJ2-5|TRBV9
CASSVGAALRETQYF
>TRBJ2-7|TRBV10-3
CATTSGGSYEQYF
>TRBJ1-6|TRBV5-1
CASSLDRRQGTSPLHF